This T cell receptor beta chain was sequenced in a study of blood T cell repertoires in COVID-19. Study details: Acute-phase and convalescent COVID-19 samples originated in the United States, Italy and Spain. Sources were T cells, B-cell-depleted T cells, or PBMCs; the material itself was cDNA or gDNA.

The authors' processing: Amplification of reference gene primers provided the estimated nucleated cell counts. Measured with immunoSEQ multiplex PCR; TCRdb has only the in-frame clones, and not every one. V and J calls and clone size come straight from that table; D and trimming were deduced from the DNA. Of 240,000 or so clones listed, 82% were seen once; the top ten hold around 3.3%. This TCR came from a woman aged 18 to 35 with acute or convalescent COVID-19. The material sequenced was peripheral blood.

The CDR3 nucleotides read TGTGCCTGGACTCCATCGACAGGGGGCGGGAACATTCAGTACTTC. Its translation: CAWTPSTGGGNIQYF. The chain uses TRBV30 and TRBJ2-4, with TRBD1 matching 10 bases. This CDR3 region has 15 residues. The trim removed 4 bases at V and 7 bases at J, leaving 10 bases unmatched. Looked up from germline, CDR1 is GTSNPN and CDR2 is SVGIG (reference sequence).